This T cell receptor beta chain was sequenced in a study of cytomegalovirus exposure and HLA in healthy donors. The PCR made use of 60 Vbeta and 13 Jbeta primers. Profiling relied on immunoSEQ multiplex PCR, and the TCRdb table lists in-frame clones only, not all of them. The sample gives about 89,000 clones, around 74% of which show up once; 9.5% to 13% is in the top ten. Germline assignment: CDR1 SGHTA and CDR2 FQGNSA. Trimming removed 2 bases from V and 4 bases from J, with 14 bases in between. This CDR3 contains 15 residues. General observations from the study: In a later analysis, TCR beta V- and J-gene trimming showed a link to a missense DCLRE1C variant. TCR beta sequences numbering 15,000 to 20,000 were associated with HLA alleles at 0.05 false discovery rate in a later analysis.

On this clone: Antigen unknown.

This chain joins TRBV7-2 and TRBJ1-2; D uncertain. Sequenced input: PBMCs. The sequence was obtained from a man aged 25-45 years in good health and CMV-seropositive. This chain's CDR3 is CASSLRPEATYGYTF. CDR3 DNA: TGTGCCAGCAGCTTACGTCCGGAGGCTACCTATGGCTACACCTTC.